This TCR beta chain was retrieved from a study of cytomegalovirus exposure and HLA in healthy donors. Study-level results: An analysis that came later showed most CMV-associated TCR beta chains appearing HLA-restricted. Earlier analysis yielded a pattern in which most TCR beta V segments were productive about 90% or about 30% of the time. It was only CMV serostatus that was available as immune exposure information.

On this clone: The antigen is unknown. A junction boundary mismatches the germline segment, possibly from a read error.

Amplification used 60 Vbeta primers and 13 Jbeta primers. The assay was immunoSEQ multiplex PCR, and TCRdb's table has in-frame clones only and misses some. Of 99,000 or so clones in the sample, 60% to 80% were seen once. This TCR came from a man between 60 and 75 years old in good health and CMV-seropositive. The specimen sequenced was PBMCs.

This CDR3 is CASSQDSGPNQPQHF. The CDR3 DNA reads as TGTGCCAGCAGCCAAGATTCAGGCCCGAATCAGCCCCAGCATTTT. This rearrangement joins TRBV4-1 to TRBJ1-5; no clear D. Per the germline V gene, CDR1 is MGHRA and CDR2 is YSYEKL. The CDR3 sequence is 15 residues long.